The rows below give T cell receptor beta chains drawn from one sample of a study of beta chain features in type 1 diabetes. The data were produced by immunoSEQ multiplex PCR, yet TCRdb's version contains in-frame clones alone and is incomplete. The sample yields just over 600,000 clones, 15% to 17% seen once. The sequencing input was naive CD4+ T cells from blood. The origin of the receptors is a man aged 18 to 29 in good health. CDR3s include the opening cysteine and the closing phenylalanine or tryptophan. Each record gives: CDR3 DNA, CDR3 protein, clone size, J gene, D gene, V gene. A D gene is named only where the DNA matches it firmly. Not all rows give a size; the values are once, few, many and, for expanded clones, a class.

TGTGCCAGCAGCTTCCGGGACGGACCCTACAATGAGCAGTTCTTC,CASSFRDGPYNEQFF,few,TRBJ2-1,-,TRBV7-3
TGTGCCAGCAGGAGAGTTGTAGGGGGCGAAGAGACCCAGTACTTC,CASRRVVGGEETQYF,-,TRBJ2-5,TRBD1,TRBV6-6
TGCGCCAGCAGCTTGGATTCACAGGGTTGGGTAACGAACACCGGGGAGCTGTTTTTT,CASSLDSQGWVTNTGELFF,-,TRBJ2-2,-,TRBV5-1
TGTGCCTGGACCAGACAGGGCGACTATGGCTACACCTTC,CAWTRQGDYGYTF,few,TRBJ1-2,TRBD1,TRBV30
TGTGCCAGCAGCGTACGTGGGGTGTACGCGGGGAACACTGAAGCTTTCTTT,CASSVRGVYAGNTEAFF,-,TRBJ1-1,-,TRBV9
TGTGCCAGTGGGGTGATGTCCTCCTACGAGCAGTACTTC,CASGVMSSYEQYF,-,TRBJ2-7,-,TRBV19
TGTGCCAGCAGCCCGAGGGGCACTGAAGCTTTCTTT,CASSPRGTEAFF,-,TRBJ1-1,-,TRBV7-2
TGTGCCAGCAGCTTAATTAGCTCCTACAATGAGCAGTTCTTC,CASSLISSYNEQFF,few,TRBJ2-1,-,TRBV7-9
TGTGCCAGCAGCTCAGGACAGGCCGGGGAGCTGTTTTTT,CASSSGQAGELFF,-,TRBJ2-2,TRBD1,TRBV9
TGTGCCAGCAGCCCCTTGCTGGACATCCACGAGCAGTACTTC,CASSPLLDIHEQYF,few,TRBJ2-7,-,TRBV13
TGTGCCAGCATGGTACAGGGGAACTCTGGAAACACCATATATTTT,CASMVQGNSGNTIYF,-,TRBJ1-3,TRBD1,TRBV2
TGTGCCAGCAGCTCAGGACTAGCGGCCGCGAATGAGCAGTTCTTC,CASSSGLAAANEQFF,-,TRBJ2-1,TRBD2,TRBV7-3
TGTGCCAGCAGCCGAATGTTACTAGCGGGGGGGCCGGAGACCCAGTACTTC,CASSRMLLAGGPETQYF,-,TRBJ2-5,TRBD2,TRBV7-6
TGTGCCAGCATTACATGGCAGGGCCTACCCAATGAGCAGTTCTTC,CASITWQGLPNEQFF,few,TRBJ2-1,-,TRBV28
TGTGCCATCAGGGAATGGATGAACACTGAAGCTTTCTTT,CAIREWMNTEAFF,-,TRBJ1-1,-,TRBV10-3
TGTGCCAGCTCACCGGACAGAACTAACTATGGCTACACCTTC,CASSPDRTNYGYTF,few,TRBJ1-2,-,TRBV18
TGCGCCAGCATTGCTCAGCCCCAGCATTTT,CASIAQPQHF,-,TRBJ1-5,-,TRBV23-1
TGTGCCAGCAGAAACGACAGGGGCTCCACCGGGGAGCTGTTTTTT,CASRNDRGSTGELFF,-,TRBJ2-2,TRBD1,TRBV6-5
TGTGCCAGCAGCCCCCGGGCAGGTTTCTCCTATAATTCACCCCTCCACTTT,CASSPRAGFSYNSPLHF,-,TRBJ1-6,-,TRBV7-2
TGCGCCAGCAGCCGAACCGGGACTACACCCTACGAGCAGTACTTC,CASSRTGTTPYEQYF,-,TRBJ2-7,TRBD2,TRBV5-1
TGTGCCTGGAGAGACTTGGGGGGCTCCTACGAGCAGTACTTC,CAWRDLGGSYEQYF,-,TRBJ2-7,-,TRBV30
TGTGCCAGCAGCCCTGGGATATCGTACGAGCAGTACTTC,CASSPGISYEQYF,-,TRBJ2-7,-,TRBV7-2
TGTGCCAGCAGCTTACGGGGTTCCGGGCCCCAGCATTTT,CASSLRGSGPQHF,few,TRBJ1-5,-,TRBV9
TGTGCCAGCAGTGAAGTGGTACAGAGCTATGGCTACACCTTC,CASSEVVQSYGYTF,-,TRBJ1-2,-,TRBV2
TGTGCCAGCACAAACTGGGGCACTGAAGCTTTCTTT,CASTNWGTEAFF,-,TRBJ1-1,-,TRBV5-4
TGTGCCAGCAGTCCCCCCGCGGGGGGGTACAATGAGCAGTTCTTC,CASSPPAGGYNEQFF,-,TRBJ2-1,TRBD2,TRBV28
TGCAGCGTTGAAAGAGTGGCAGAGATATATGCTGGAAACACCATATATTTT,CSVERVAEIYAGNTIYF,-,TRBJ1-3,-,TRBV29-1
TGCGCCAGCACGAAGGGGTCGCCGAGGGATACGCAGTATTTT,CASTKGSPRDTQYF,few,TRBJ2-3,-,TRBV5-1
TGTGCCATTTCAAAGGGGATAGGGAATGATGATGGCTACACCTTC,CAISKGIGNDDGYTF,few,TRBJ1-2,-,TRBV10-3
TGTGCCATCAACAGGGGAAATTCACCCCTCCACTTT,CAINRGNSPLHF,-,TRBJ1-6,TRBD1,TRBV10-3
TGTGCCAGTAGTATTATCCGCGGGAGCTCCTACAATGAGCAGTTCTTC,CASSIIRGSSYNEQFF,few,TRBJ2-1,TRBD2,TRBV19
TGTGCTAGTGGTTTGGGCGGCGGTACAGATACGCAGTATTTT,CASGLGGGTDTQYF,-,TRBJ2-3,-,TRBV12-5
TGCGCCAGCAGCCAAGATTCGGCAGGGATTTATAGCAATCAGCCCCAGCATTTT,CASSQDSAGIYSNQPQHF,-,TRBJ1-5,-,TRBV4-3
TGTGCCAGTAGGGTGGGGAGCTCCTACAATGAGCAGTTCTTC,CASRVGSSYNEQFF,-,TRBJ2-1,-,TRBV19
TGTGCCAGCAGCTTGAATTCAGGGAACACTGAAGCTTTCTTT,CASSLNSGNTEAFF,few,TRBJ1-1,-,TRBV7-3
TGTGCCTGGAGCGTTCGGGACAATCAGCCCCAGCATTTT,CAWSVRDNQPQHF,few,TRBJ1-5,-,TRBV30
TGCGCCAGCAGCTTGTACCACTCAGCGGGGGTATTAGAAAATGAGCAGTTCTTC,CASSLYHSAGVLENEQFF,few,TRBJ2-1,TRBD2,TRBV5-1
TGTGCCAGCAGCTTGGGGCGACAGGGGGCCAACGAGCAGTACTTC,CASSLGRQGANEQYF,-,TRBJ2-7,TRBD1,TRBV5-4
TGCAGCGTTGAATCAGTCTACAGGAACACCGGGGAGCTGTTTTTT,CSVESVYRNTGELFF,few,TRBJ2-2,-,TRBV29-1
TGTGCCATCAGTGCCAGGGGGCTAACATACAATGAGCAGTTCTTC,CAISARGLTYNEQFF,few,TRBJ2-1,TRBD1,TRBV10-3
TGTGCCAGCAGCGTAGAGGTTGGGAGGCCTGCTTTCTTT,CASSVEVGRPAFF,-,TRBJ1-1,-,TRBV9